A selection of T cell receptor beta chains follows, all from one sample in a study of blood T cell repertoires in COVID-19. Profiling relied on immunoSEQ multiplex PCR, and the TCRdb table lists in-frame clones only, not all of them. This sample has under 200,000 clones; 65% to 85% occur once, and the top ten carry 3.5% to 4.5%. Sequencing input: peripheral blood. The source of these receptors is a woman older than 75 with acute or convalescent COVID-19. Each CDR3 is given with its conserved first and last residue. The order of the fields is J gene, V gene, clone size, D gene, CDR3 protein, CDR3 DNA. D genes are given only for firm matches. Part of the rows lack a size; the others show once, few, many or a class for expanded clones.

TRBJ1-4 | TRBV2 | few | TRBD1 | CASNLQGGIEKLFF | TGTGCCAGCAATCTCCAGGGGGGAATCGAAAAACTGTTTTTT
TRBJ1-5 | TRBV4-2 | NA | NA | CASSQTRGLQGPQHF | TGTGCCAGCAGCCAAACGAGGGGACTCCAAGGGCCCCAGCATTTT
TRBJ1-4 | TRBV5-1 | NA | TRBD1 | CASSTGQGREKLFF | TGCGCCAGCAGCACCGGACAGGGGAGGGAAAAACTGTTTTTT
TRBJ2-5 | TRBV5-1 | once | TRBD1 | CASSLGNRGRRETQYF | TGCGCCAGCAGCTTGGGCAACAGGGGGCGCCGGGAGACCCAGTACTTC
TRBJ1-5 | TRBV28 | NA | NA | CASSVNQPQHF | TGTGCCAGCAGCGTTAATCAGCCCCAGCATTTT
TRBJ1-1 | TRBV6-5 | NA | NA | CASSYSPLMEPTEAFF | TGTGCCAGCAGTTACTCGCCATTAATGGAGCCCACTGAAGCTTTCTTT
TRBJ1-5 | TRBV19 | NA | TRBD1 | CASSLDRGSNQPQHF | TGTGCCAGTAGTCTGGACAGGGGTAGCAATCAGCCCCAGCATTTT
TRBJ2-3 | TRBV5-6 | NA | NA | CASRSAGTDTQYF | TGTGCCAGCCGTAGCGCCGGCACAGATACGCAGTATTTT
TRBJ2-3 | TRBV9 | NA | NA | CASSVGERIKTDTQYF | TGTGCCAGCAGCGTAGGAGAGCGGATTAAAACAGATACGCAGTATTTT
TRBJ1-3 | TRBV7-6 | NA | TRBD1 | CASSLGQGAGNTIYF | TGTGCCAGCAGCTTAGGTCAGGGGGCTGGAAACACCATATATTTT
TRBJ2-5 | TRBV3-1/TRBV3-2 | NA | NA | CASSRFVDFQETQYF | TGTGCCAGCAGCCGGTTCGTGGACTTTCAAGAGACCCAGTACTTC
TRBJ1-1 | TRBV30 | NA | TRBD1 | CAWSNRQGFTEAFF | TGTGCCTGGAGTAACCGACAGGGATTCACTGAAGCTTTCTTT
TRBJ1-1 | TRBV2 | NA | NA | CASFWAGDTEAFF | TGTGCCAGCTTTTGGGCCGGGGACACTGAAGCTTTCTTT
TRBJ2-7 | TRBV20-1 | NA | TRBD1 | CSASRLGTGVYEQYF | TGCAGTGCTAGTCGCTTGGGGACAGGGGTCTACGAGCAGTACTTC
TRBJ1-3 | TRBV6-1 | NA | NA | CASSESLAPSGNTIYF | TGTGCCAGCAGTGAATCCCTGGCACCCTCTGGAAACACCATATATTTT
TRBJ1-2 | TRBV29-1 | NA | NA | CSVLENYGYTF | TGCAGCGTTCTGGAGAACTATGGCTACACCTTC
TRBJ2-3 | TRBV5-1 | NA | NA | CASSLVGGNTDTQYF | TGCGCCAGCAGCTTGGTTGGGGGGAACACAGATACGCAGTATTTT
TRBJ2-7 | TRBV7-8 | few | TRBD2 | CASTLSLAGNYEQYF | TGTGCCAGCACCCTGTCACTAGCGGGGAACTACGAGCAGTACTTC
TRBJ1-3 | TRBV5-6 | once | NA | CASSLPTAGNSGNTIYF | TGTGCCAGCAGCTTGCCGACAGCTGGAAACTCTGGAAACACCATATATTTT
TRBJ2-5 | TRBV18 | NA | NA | CASSSDSQETQYF | TGTGCCAGCTCCTCGGACTCCCAAGAGACCCAGTACTTC
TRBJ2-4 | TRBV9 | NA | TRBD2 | CASSVASGGASTKNIQYF | TGTGCCAGCAGCGTAGCGAGCGGGGGGGCGTCTACCAAAAACATTCAGTACTTC
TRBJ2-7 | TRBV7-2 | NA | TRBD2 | CASTGGGASRFEQYF | TGTGCCAGCACGGGGGGAGGGGCGTCTCGGTTCGAGCAGTACTTC